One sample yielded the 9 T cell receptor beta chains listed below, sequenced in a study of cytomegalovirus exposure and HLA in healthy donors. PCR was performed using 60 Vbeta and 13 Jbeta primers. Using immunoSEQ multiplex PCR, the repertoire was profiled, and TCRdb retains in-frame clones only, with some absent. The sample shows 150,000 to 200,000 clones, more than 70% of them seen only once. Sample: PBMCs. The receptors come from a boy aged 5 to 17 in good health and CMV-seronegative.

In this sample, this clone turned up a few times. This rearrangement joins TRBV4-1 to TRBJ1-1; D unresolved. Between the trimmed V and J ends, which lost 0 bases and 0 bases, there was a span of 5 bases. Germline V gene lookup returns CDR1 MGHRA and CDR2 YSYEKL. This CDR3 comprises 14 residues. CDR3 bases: TGCGCCAGCAGCCAAGAGCGGGTGAACACTGAAGCTTTCTTT. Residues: CASSQERVNTEAFF.

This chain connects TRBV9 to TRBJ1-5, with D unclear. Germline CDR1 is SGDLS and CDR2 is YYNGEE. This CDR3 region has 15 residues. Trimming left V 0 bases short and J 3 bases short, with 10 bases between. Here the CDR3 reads CASSVGGGPNQPQHF. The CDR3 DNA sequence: TGTGCCAGCAGCGTAGGTGGAGGGCCCAATCAGCCCCAGCATTTT. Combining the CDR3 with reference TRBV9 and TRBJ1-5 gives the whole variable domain DSGVTQTPKHLITATGQRVTLRCSPRSGDLSVYWYQQSLDQGLQFLIQYYNGEERAKGNILERFSAQQFPDLHSELNLSSLELGDSALYFCASSVGGGPNQPQHFGDGTRLSIL.

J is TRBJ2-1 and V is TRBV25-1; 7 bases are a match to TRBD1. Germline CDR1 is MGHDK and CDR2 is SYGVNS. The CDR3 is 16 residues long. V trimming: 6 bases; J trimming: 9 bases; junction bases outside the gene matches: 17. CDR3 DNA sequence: TGTGCCAGCAGCCCTATGGACAGGCGAAGCAACGCTGAGCAGTTCTTC. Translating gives CASSPMDRRSNAEQFF. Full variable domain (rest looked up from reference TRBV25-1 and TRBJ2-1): EADIYQTPRYLVIGTGKKITLECSQTMGHDKMYWYQQDPGMELHLIHYSYGVNSTEKGDLSSESTVSRIRTEHFPLTLESARPSHTSQYLCASSPMDRRSNAEQFFGPGTRLTVL.

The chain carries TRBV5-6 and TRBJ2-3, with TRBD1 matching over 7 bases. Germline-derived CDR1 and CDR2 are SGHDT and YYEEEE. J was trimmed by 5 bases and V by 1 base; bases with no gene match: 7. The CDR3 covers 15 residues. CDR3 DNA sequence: TGTGCCAGCAGCTTGCTCGGACAGGCTCAAGATACGCAGTATTTT. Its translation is CASSLLGQAQDTQYF.

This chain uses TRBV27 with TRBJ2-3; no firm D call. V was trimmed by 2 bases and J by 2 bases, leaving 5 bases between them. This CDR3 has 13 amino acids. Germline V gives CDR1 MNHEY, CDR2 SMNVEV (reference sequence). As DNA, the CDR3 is TGTGCCAGCAGTTTACAGGTCACAGATACGCAGTATTTT. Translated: CASSLQVTDTQYF.

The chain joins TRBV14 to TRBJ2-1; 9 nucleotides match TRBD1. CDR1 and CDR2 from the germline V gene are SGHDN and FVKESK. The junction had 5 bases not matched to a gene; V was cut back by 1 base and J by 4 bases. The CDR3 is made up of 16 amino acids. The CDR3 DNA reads TGTGCCAGCAGCCAAGTCGGGACAGGGAGGTACAATGAGCAGTTCTTC. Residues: CASSQVGTGRYNEQFF.

The CDR3 DNA is TGTGCCACCCAACTAGGGTGGAGAGGCAATCAGCCCCAGCATTTT. Amino acids: CATQLGWRGNQPQHF. This chain joins TRBV15 and TRBJ1-5; the D is unclear. The ends were cut back, 8 bases at V and 2 bases at J, with 16 bases in the middle. The length of the CDR3 is 15 residues. Germline CDR1 and CDR2: LNHNV and YYDKDF (reference sequence).

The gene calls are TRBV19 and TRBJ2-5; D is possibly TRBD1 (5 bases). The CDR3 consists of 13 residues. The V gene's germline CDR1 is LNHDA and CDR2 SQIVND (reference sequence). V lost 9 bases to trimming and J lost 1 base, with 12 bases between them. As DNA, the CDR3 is TGTGCCAGCCTGGACACGCGCCAAGAGACCCAGTACTTC. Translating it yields CASLDTRQETQYF.

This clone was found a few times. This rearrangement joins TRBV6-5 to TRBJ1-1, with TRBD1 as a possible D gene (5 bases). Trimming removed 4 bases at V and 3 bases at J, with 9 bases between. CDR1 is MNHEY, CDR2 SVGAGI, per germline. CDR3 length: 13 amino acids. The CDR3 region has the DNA TGTGCCAGCAGTTCTCACAGGTACACTGAAGCTTTCTTT. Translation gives CASSSHRYTEAFF.